Included here is one T cell receptor (beta chain) sequence, with context. Some clones are missing from TCRdb's copy, which holds only in-frame ones; the method was immunoSEQ multiplex PCR. Among approximately 45,000 clones, approximately 92% were seen once, and the ten largest hold 0.67%. These data come from a study of T cell changes during pregnancy in multiple sclerosis. Germline loops: CDR1 SGHRS, CDR2 YFSETQ. This CDR3 is built from 16 residues. The V end was cut by 2 bases, the J end by 4 bases, with 18 bases between. The chain recombines TRBV5-1 with TRBJ1-1; D possibly corresponds to TRBD1 (5 bases). Material: CD4+ T cells from peripheral blood mononuclear cells, obtained in the first trimester of pregnancy. This receptor was taken from a female donor with multiple sclerosis, enrolled in a pregnancy study. CDR3 nucleotides: TGCGCCAGCAGCTTCGCAGGGCTAGGTACCGGCACTGAAGCTTTCTTT. This translates into CASSFAGLGTGTEAFF.